The 17 T cell receptor beta chains listed next were all sequenced from one sample in a study of blood T cell repertoires in COVID-19. Clones were read by immunoSEQ multiplex PCR, and TCRdb kept only the in-frame ones, dropping some. The table records hundreds of thousands of clones, around 87% of them present only once. The sample was peripheral blood. These receptors came from a woman in her thirties or forties with COVID-19, enrolled during active disease.

The CDR3 loop reads CASNLRTDIYEQYF. CDR3 DNA: TGTGCCAGCAACCTGCGGACAGATATCTACGAGCAGTACTTC. The chain couples TRBV28 to TRBJ2-7, with D maybe TRBD1 (6 bases). Germline CDR1 MDHEN, CDR2 SYDVKM. The length of the CDR3 is 14 residues. V shed 7 bases and J shed 3 bases, with 16 bases lying between them. Supplemented by reference TRBV28 and TRBJ2-7, the full variable domain reads DVKVTQSSRYLVKRTGEKVFLECVQDMDHENMFWYRQDPGLGLRLIYFSYDVKMKEKGDIPEGYSVSREKKERFSLILESASTNQTSMYLCASNLRTDIYEQYFGPGTRLTVT.

This rearrangement joins TRBV11-2 to TRBJ2-7; 7 nucleotides align to TRBD1. Per germline, CDR1 SGHAT and CDR2 FQNNGV. The junction had 2 bases not matched to a gene; V was cut back by 8 bases and J by 4 bases. This CDR3 is built from 11 residues. Written as DNA, the CDR3 is TGTGCCAGCCTACAGGGGTACGAGCAGTACTTC. This codes for CASLQGYEQYF.

The chain combines TRBV15 with TRBJ1-1; 9 nucleotides align to TRBD1. V was pared by 0 bases and J by 5 bases, with 10 bases of the junction left unmatched. CDR3 length: 17 amino acids. Germline CDR1 LNHNV, CDR2 YYDKDF (reference sequence). DNA for the CDR3: TGTGCCACCAGCAGAGATTATCCGGGACAGGGATCGACTGAAGCTTTCTTT. It specifies CATSRDYPGQGSTEAFF.

V gene TRBV27 combines with J gene TRBJ2-7; the D gene is possibly TRBD2 (5 bases). The CDR3 has 16 amino acids. Germline V lookup: CDR1 MNHEY, CDR2 SMNVEV (reference sequence). Trimming shortened V by 6 bases and J by 0 bases, and 18 bases separated the two germline ends. The CDR3 reads CASSPPKSGRSYEQYF. CDR3 coding DNA: TGTGCCAGCAGCCCCCCGAAGAGCGGCCGCTCCTACGAGCAGTACTTC.

This chain connects TRBV6-4 to TRBJ2-1, with 9 bases matching TRBD2. This CDR3 region has 18 residues. The V segment lost 2 bases and the J segment 6 bases; nucleotides outside the gene matches: 14. Per the germline V gene, CDR1 is MRHNA and CDR2 is SNTAGT. The CDR3 bases are TGTGCCAGCAGTGACCAACAGCTTAGCGGGAGTCAAGGCAATGAGCAGTTCTTC. This codes for CASSDQQLSGSQGNEQFF.

This clone occurred a few times. The chain carries TRBV4-3 and TRBJ2-7; 10 bases line up with TRBD2. CDR1 LGHNA and CDR2 YSLEER come from the germline V gene. The CDR3 is made up of 16 amino acids. J was trimmed by 2 bases and V by 1 base; bases with no gene match: 5. CDR3 loop: CASSQAKREGAYEQYF. In DNA form, the CDR3 reads TGCGCCAGCAGCCAAGCGAAGCGGGAGGGAGCCTACGAGCAGTACTTC.

The chain uses TRBV5-1 and TRBJ1-2; D call uncertain. The CDR3 runs 14 residues. V was shortened by 1 base and J by 1 base, with 8 bases between the two germline ends. The V gene's germline CDR1 is SGHRS and CDR2 YFSETQ. CDR3 DNA: TGCGCCAGCAGCTTGTACAGTCTTAACTATGGCTACACCTTC. This gives the protein CASSLYSLNYGYTF.

The rearrangement links TRBV5-4 to TRBJ2-2; the match to TRBD2 covers 9 bases. With V trimmed by 3 bases and J by 3 bases, 15 bases remained unmatched. Germline CDR1 SGHNT, CDR2 YYREEE (reference sequence). This CDR3 spans 19 amino acids. CDR3 sequence: CASSSPTPGQREDTGELFF. The CDR3 DNA follows: TGTGCCAGCAGCTCCCCAACCCCGGGACAGCGGGAGGACACCGGGGAGCTGTTTTTT.

The chain employs TRBV28 and TRBJ2-7, with D perhaps matching TRBD2 (5 bases). The CDR3 totals 14 residues. The V gene's germline CDR1 is MDHEN and CDR2 SYDVKM. Between the trimmed V and J ends, which lost 6 bases and 1 base, there was a span of 13 bases. The DNA for the CDR3 is TGTGCCAGCAGCCTTGGACTGCATTCCTACGAGCAGTACTTC. Protein product: CASSLGLHSYEQYF.

This clone has more than one count but fewer than ten. The chain recombines TRBV25-1 with TRBJ2-5; 12 nucleotides line up with TRBD2. From germline, CDR1 is MGHDK and CDR2 SYGVNS. J lost 5 bases, V lost 4 bases, and 8 bases had no gene match. The CDR3 is 16 amino acids. CDR3: CASSAGLAGRGETQYF. CDR3 DNA sequence: TGTGCCAGCAGTGCCGGACTAGCGGGAAGGGGTGAGACCCAGTACTTC.

The V call is TRBV6-6, the J call TRBJ1-3; D is ambiguous. The germline V gene has CDR1 MNHNY and CDR2 SVGAGI (reference sequence). Deletions cut 4 bases from V and 4 bases from J, with 17 bases between. CDR3 length: 16 amino acids. The CDR3 bases are TGTGCCAGCAGTTCAATCGGGGAGGGTACGGGAAACACCATATATTTT. This codes for CASSSIGEGTGNTIYF.

This chain joins TRBV6-4 and TRBJ1-5, with no clear D. Trimming removed 2 bases at V and 8 bases at J, with 13 bases between. CDR3 length equals 14 residues. Germline V gives CDR1 MRHNA, CDR2 SNTAGT. CDR3 amino acids: CASSDSFEVKPQHF. For the CDR3, the DNA is TGTGCCAGCAGTGACAGCTTCGAGGTAAAGCCCCAGCATTTT.

The rearrangement links TRBV28 to TRBJ1-2, with D perhaps TRBD1 (5 bases). This CDR3 spans 18 amino acids. V was cut by 3 bases and J by 2 bases, with 22 bases left in between. Per germline, CDR1 MDHEN and CDR2 SYDVKM. The CDR3 loop reads CASSLAIGRQGGNYGYTF. CDR3 in DNA: TGTGCCAGCAGTTTGGCTATAGGTAGGCAGGGCGGCAACTATGGCTACACCTTC.

This chain connects TRBV27 to TRBJ2-7, with a possible D match to TRBD2 (5 bases). With 3 bases removed from V and 6 bases from J, the gap between germline ends came to 12 bases. From germline, CDR1 is MNHEY and CDR2 SMNVEV (reference sequence). CDR3 size: 13 residues. The CDR3 sequence is CASSFEGSREQYF. In nucleotides, the CDR3 is TGTGCCAGCAGTTTCGAGGGAAGTCGCGAGCAGTACTTC.

The rearrangement links TRBV5-4 to TRBJ1-2, with TRBD1 as a possible D gene (5 bases). Trimming removed 4 bases at V and 2 bases at J, with 12 bases between. Per the germline V gene, CDR1 is SGHNT and CDR2 is YYREEE (reference sequence). CDR3 size: 14 residues. The CDR3: CASSHGHTNYGYTF. CDR3 bases: TGTGCCAGCAGCCATGGACACACCAACTATGGCTACACCTTC.

The V call is TRBV7-9, the J call TRBJ2-3, with TRBD1 identical over 9 bases. V was clipped by 5 bases and J by 2 bases; unmatched bases: 5. The CDR3 runs to 15 residues. Germline assignment: CDR1 SEHNR and CDR2 FQNEAQ (reference sequence). CDR3 loop: CASSPRTGDTDTQYF. In nucleotides, the CDR3 is TGTGCCAGCAGCCCTCGGACAGGGGACACAGATACGCAGTATTTT.

The genes are TRBV27 and TRBJ2-7; a possible D gene is TRBD1 (5 bases). This CDR3 contains 13 residues. Germline V gene sequence: CDR1 MNHEY, CDR2 SMNVEV (reference sequence). The germline V and J ends were trimmed by 6 bases and 2 bases, with 11 bases remaining between them. The DNA of the CDR3 is TGTGCCAGCAGCGAATTCAGGGCCTACGAGCAGTACTTC. Its translation is CASSEFRAYEQYF.